The T cell receptor beta chain described here comes from a study of shared clonotypes between healthy human individuals. Study-wide background: Donor composition was a couple of women and three men, aged 18 to 49. Overall study findings and caveats: Generation probability values for non-shared clonotypes were lower than those for clonotypes shared by all four donors.

With regard to this clone: The target antigen is unknown.

Data came from immunoSEQ multiplex PCR; TCRdb stores just in-frame clones and leaves some out. The sample contains some 1,100,000 clones, 70% to 80% of which appear only once. The CDR3 contains 15 residues. CDR1 and CDR2 (germline): MDHEN, SYDVKM. V shed 9 bases and J 8 bases; nucleotides not matched to a gene: 17. Sequencing was carried out using memory CD4+ T cells from PBMCs. Subset specified: CD45RA-negative fraction. J is TRBJ1-2 and V is TRBV28, with TRBD1 matching over 8 bases. The receptor comes from a man younger than 35 in good health. Some clones in this sample may be carry-over from other donors' samples. The CDR3 protein is CASRPRDRPFGGYTF. The CDR3 DNA is TGTGCCAGTCGCCCGAGGGACAGGCCCTTTGGGGGCTACACCTTC.